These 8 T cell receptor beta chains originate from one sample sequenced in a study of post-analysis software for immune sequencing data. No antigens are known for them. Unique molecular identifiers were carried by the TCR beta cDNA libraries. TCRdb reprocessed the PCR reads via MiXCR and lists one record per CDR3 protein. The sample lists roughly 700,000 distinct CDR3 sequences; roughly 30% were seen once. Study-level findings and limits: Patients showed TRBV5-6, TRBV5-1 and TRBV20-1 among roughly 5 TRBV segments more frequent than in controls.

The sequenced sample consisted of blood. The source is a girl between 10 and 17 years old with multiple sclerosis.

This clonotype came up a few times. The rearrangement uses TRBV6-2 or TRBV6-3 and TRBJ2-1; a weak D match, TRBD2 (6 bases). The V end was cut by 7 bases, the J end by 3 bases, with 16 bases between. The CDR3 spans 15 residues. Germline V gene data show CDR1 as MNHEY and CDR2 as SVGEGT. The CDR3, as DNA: TGTGCCAGCACAGAACGCCTAGCGAGCTACAATGAGCAGTTCTTC. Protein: CASTERLASYNEQFF.

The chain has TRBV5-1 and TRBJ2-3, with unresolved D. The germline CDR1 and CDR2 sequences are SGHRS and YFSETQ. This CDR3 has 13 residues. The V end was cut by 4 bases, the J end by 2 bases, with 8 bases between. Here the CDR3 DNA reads TGCGCCAGCAGCATACTGTCCACAGATACGCAGTATTTT. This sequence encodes CASSILSTDTQYF.

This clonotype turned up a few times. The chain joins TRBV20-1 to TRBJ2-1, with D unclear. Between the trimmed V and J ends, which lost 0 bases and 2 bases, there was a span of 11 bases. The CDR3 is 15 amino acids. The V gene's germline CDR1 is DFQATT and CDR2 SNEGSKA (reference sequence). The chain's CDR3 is CSARDLGETYNEQFF. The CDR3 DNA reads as TGCAGTGCTAGAGATTTGGGCGAGACCTACAATGAGCAGTTCTTC.

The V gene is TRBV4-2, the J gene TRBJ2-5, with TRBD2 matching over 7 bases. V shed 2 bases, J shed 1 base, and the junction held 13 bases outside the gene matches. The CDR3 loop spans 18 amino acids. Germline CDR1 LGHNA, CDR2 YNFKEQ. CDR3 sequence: CASSQKPRWASGQETQYF. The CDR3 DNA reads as TGTGCCAGCAGCCAAAAACCGAGATGGGCTAGCGGCCAAGAGACCCAGTACTTC.

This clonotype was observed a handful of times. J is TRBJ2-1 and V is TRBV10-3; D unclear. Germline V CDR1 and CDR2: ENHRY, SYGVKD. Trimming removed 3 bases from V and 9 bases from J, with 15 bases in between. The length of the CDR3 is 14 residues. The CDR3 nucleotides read TGTGCCATCAGTGACCTAACACGAAGTATTGAGCAGTTCTTC. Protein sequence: CAISDLTRSIEQFF.

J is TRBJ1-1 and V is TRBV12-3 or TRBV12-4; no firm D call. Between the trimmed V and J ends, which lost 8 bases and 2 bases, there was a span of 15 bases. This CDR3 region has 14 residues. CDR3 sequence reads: CASRTTTGNTEAFF. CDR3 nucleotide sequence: TGTGCCAGCCGAACAACGACGGGTAACACTGAAGCTTTCTTT.

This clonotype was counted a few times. CDR3 residues: CSANGWGGIAGGSSYEQYF. The CDR3 DNA sequence: TGCAGTGCTAACGGCTGGGGAGGTATAGCGGGGGGGAGCTCCTACGAGCAGTACTTC. The chain combines TRBV20-1 with TRBJ2-7; 11 bases agree with TRBD2. With 4 bases clipped from V and 0 bases from J, the junction kept 17 bases outside the gene matches. There are 19 residues in the CDR3. Germline V CDR1 and CDR2: DFQATT, SNEGSKA (reference sequence).

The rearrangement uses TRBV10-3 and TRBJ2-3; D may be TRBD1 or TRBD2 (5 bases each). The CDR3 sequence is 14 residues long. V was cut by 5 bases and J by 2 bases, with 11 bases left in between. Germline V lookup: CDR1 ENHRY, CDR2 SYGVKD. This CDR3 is CAISPWDPTDTQYF. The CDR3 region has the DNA TGTGCCATCAGTCCGTGGGACCCCACAGATACGCAGTATTTT.